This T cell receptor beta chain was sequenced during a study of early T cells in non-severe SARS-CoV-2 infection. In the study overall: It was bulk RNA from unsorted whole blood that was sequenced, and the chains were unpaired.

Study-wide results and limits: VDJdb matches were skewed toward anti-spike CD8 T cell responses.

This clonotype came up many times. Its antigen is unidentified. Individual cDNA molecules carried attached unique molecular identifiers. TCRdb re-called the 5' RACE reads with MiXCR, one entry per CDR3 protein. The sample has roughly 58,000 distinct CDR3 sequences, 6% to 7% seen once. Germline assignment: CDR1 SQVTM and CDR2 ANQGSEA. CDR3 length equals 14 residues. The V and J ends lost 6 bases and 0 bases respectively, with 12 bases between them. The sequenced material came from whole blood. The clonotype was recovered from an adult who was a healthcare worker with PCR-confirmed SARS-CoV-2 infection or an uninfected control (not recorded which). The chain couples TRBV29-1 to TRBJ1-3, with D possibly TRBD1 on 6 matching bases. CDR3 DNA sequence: TGCAGCGTAGTACAGGGCGACTCTGGAAACACCATATATTTT. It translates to CSVVQGDSGNTIYF.